The source of this TCR beta chain is a study of shared clonotypes between healthy human individuals (dated by TCRdb to the early 2020s). With respect to the entire study: Three men and a couple of women, aged 18 to 49 years, made up the cohort. For each donor, three plates each were used for CD4 naive and CD4 memory, two plates were used for CD8 naive, and one plate was used for CD8 memory. To estimate repertoire size and how much clonotypes are shared between individuals, the study performed deep sequencing of blood TCR repertoires from 4 to 6 healthy adults. Libraries were prepared and TCR repertoires were sequenced by different laboratories using diverse techniques, in order to increase sequencing depth and limit assay-specific biases. Per donor, leukapheresis produced somewhere between about 0.8 and 9 billion PBMCs. Overall results and qualifications from the work: Even with the large sequencing depth, rarefaction of the sorted-subset datasets indicated that sequencing was incomplete. The small number of donors limited the genetic and exposure-history diversity represented. Naive subsets generally had larger estimated clonotype richness than memory subsets. Across a few donors, 5% to 6% of naive CD4, 3% to 4% of naive CD8, about 2.3% of memory CD4, and 0.4% of memory CD8 clonotypes were shared. Only blood was sampled, and tissue TCR repertoires likely differ from those in blood. Higher generation probabilities were observed for clonotypes shared by all four sorted-subset donors than for non-shared clonotypes. Pairwise subsampling led to the expectation that sequencing depth would affect the degree of clonotype sharing among donors.

The donors were healthy, HIV-negative adults who had no recently reported acute infections or vaccinations. Every donor was a Caucasian adult residing in Nashville, Tennessee, USA. CD4+ T cells were enriched through magnetic negative selection, after which naive cells were positively selected on CD45RA and the remaining negative fraction served as the memory subset. After blood collection by leukapheresis, PBMCs were isolated using Ficoll-Histopaque density gradient centrifugation and then cryopreserved in the vapor phase of liquid nitrogen. Analytical flow cytometry was used to check the purity and quantity of each magnetically sorted T cell population. Genomic DNA was isolated from every sorted fraction and measured by UV absorbance on a Nanodrop 2000c. On this clone: Its antigen has not been determined. No clone much larger than this one lies a single base away; base qualities are absent.

For CDR1 and CDR2, the germline V gene (reference sequence) lists SEHNR and FQNEAQ. Spanning cysteine to phenylalanine, the CDR3 consists of 14 amino acids. This entry keeps only the CDR3 DNA: 42 bases, framed from base 1. The V end gives up 1 base and the J end 6 bases, leaving 4 bases in the junction not matched to a gene. Using the deep immunoSEQ assay, multiplex PCR amplified TCR CDR3 regions from genomic DNA. Extracted genomic DNA from each cell subset was distributed evenly across all wells of several immunoSEQ 96-well plates, and each plate was treated as a replicate. For sorted subsets, each replicate PCR was loaded with 200 to 250 ng genomic DNA, equivalent to about 33,000 T cell genomes. The purified libraries were quantified using a Qubit 3.0 fluorometer, sized with a Bioanalyzer 2100, and then quantified again using the KAPA Library Quantification kit. A separate single-read 150-cycle Illumina NextSeq 550 flow cell was used to sequence each immunoSEQ 96-well plate. The published analysis was carried out like this. Because only junctional sequences without quality scores were contained in the immunoSEQ output, filtering matching that applied to full-length reads could not be performed. Sequences were annotated with PyIR, a Python wrapper for IgBLAST v1.9, using IMGT germline references to assign V/J genes and CDR3. Reads with weak V/J assignments (E-value above 1e-6), missing CDR3, stop codons, out-of-frame junctions, or ambiguous translated residues were removed. V3J clonotypes were defined as sequences sharing an identical inferred V gene, J gene, and CDR3 amino acid sequence. Percentage overlap between repertoires was computed as shared unique clonotypes divided by the size of the smaller repertoire. Repertoire richness was assessed with RTK rarefaction, the Chao1 estimator, and Recon v2.1 estimates of unobserved clonotypes. For all TCRbeta clonotypes obtained by the gDNA method from a handful of donors, generation probabilities were computed with OLGA. Imported from immuneACCESS, the table was reduced by TCRdb to in-frame sequences with V and J called. These copies leave out some clones; in studies compared against another copy, an unresolved V gene accounts for under half, and the cause of the remainder is not known. V and J calls and clone size follow that table, whereas D and trimming were derived from the DNA. The sample table holds 2 million to 3 million clones, of which over 85% were seen once. Clones ranked in the top ten supply around 0.4% of the sample.

Material: naive CD4+ T cells from PBMCs. Taken with the paper, the label for cell subset or site translates to: CD45RA+ positively selected. The receptor was derived from a man younger than 35 in good health. Some clones in this sample may be carry-over from other donors' samples. The chain uses TRBV7-9 and TRBJ2-5; a stretch of 8 junction bases matches TRBD1. Here is the DNA: TGTGCCAGCAGCTTAGGGACAGGGACGAAGACCCAGTACTTC. Protein translation: CASSLGTGTKTQYF.